One and the same sample provided the 32 T cell receptor beta chains below, sequenced in a study of shared clonotypes between healthy human individuals. Positively selected for CCR7, the CD45RO-negative cells used as naive CD8 cells excluded terminally differentiated effector memory CD45RA+ cells. The method was immunoSEQ multiplex PCR; TCRdb's version includes in-frame clones alone and lacks a portion of them. The sample lists millions of clones, over 85% occurring once. The sequenced sample was naive CD8+ T cells sorted from blood. Receptors originate from a man aged 18 to 35 in good health.

The gene calls are TRBV9 and TRBJ2-3; a weak D match, TRBD2 (5 bases). The CDR3 covers 14 residues. Germline loops: CDR1 SGDLS, CDR2 YYNGEE. Trimming left V 1 base short and J 1 base short, with 7 bases between. For the CDR3, the DNA is TGTGCCAGCAGCGTAAGTAGCGGCACAGATACGCAGTATTTT. The encoded protein is CASSVSSGTDTQYF.

This sequence joins TRBV6-6 and TRBJ1-2; D is unclear. V was shortened by 7 bases and J by 0 bases, with 6 bases between the two germline ends. Germline loops: CDR1 MNHNY, CDR2 SVGAGI (reference sequence). The CDR3 is 12 amino acids. This chain's CDR3 is CASTNSNYGYTF. The CDR3 coding sequence is TGTGCCAGCACGAATTCTAACTATGGCTACACCTTC.

The CDR3 region is CASSQVTSGTYEQYF. The CDR3 DNA is TGCGCCAGCAGCCAAGTAACTAGCGGGACCTACGAGCAGTACTTC. This chain uses TRBV4-3 with TRBJ2-7; 10 bases fit TRBD2. The J segment lost 2 bases and the V segment lost 1 base, leaving 2 bases of the junction unmatched. The germline V gene encodes CDR1 LGHNA and CDR2 YSLEER. The CDR3 sequence is 15 residues long.

V and J are TRBV2 and TRBJ1-6; 8 bases line up with TRBD1. J was trimmed by 8 bases and V by 6 bases; bases with no gene match: 9. Germline CDR1 is SNHLY and CDR2 is FYNNEI. This CDR3 comprises 15 residues. Here the CDR3 reads CASRSQQGAHSPLHF. DNA for the CDR3: TGTGCCAGCAGATCCCAGCAGGGGGCTCATTCACCCCTCCACTTT.

This clone was recorded once. The CDR3: CASSFGSDIKETQYF. The CDR3 DNA reads TGTGCCAGCAGTTTCGGCAGTGATATTAAAGAGACCCAGTACTTC. V and J are TRBV28 and TRBJ2-5, with D unclear. From germline, CDR1 is MDHEN and CDR2 SYDVKM. V shed 3 bases and J shed 3 bases, with 14 bases lying between them. The CDR3 loop spans 15 amino acids. The full variable domain, with the rest looked up from reference TRBV28 and TRBJ2-5, is DVKVTQSSRYLVKRTGEKVFLECVQDMDHENMFWYRQDPGLGLRLIYFSYDVKMKEKGDIPEGYSVSREKKERFSLILESASTNQTSMYLCASSFGSDIKETQYFGPGTRLLVL.

This chain connects TRBV6-9 to TRBJ1-2; tentatively, D is TRBD1 (5 bases). Germline CDR1 and CDR2: MNHGY and SVAAGI. This CDR3 has 13 amino acids. The ends were cut back, 8 bases at V and 6 bases at J, with 16 bases in the middle. As DNA, the CDR3 is TGTGCCAGCTGGGACTCCCTAAGAGATGGCTACACCTTC. This encodes CASWDSLRDGYTF.

This rearrangement joins TRBV5-4 to TRBJ2-7; 8 bases map to TRBD1. In germline, CDR1 is SGHNT, CDR2 YYREEE (reference sequence). The CDR3 has 13 amino acids. After removal of 2 bases from V and 6 bases from J, the junction contained 4 bases not matched to a gene. CDR3 residues: CASSFTGGLEQYF. For the CDR3, the DNA is TGTGCCAGCAGCTTTACAGGGGGGCTCGAGCAGTACTTC.

The J gene is TRBJ2-7, the V gene TRBV9; D possibly corresponds to TRBD2 (6 bases). Per the germline V gene, CDR1 is SGDLS and CDR2 is YYNGEE. There are 15 residues in the CDR3. Trimming took 0 bases from V and 1 from J, leaving 11 bases between them. The CDR3 loop reads CASSVDRGRSYEQYF. CDR3 nucleotides: TGTGCCAGCAGCGTAGATCGGGGGAGGTCCTACGAGCAGTACTTC.

The V gene is TRBV5-4, the J gene TRBJ2-3; D unclear. V dropped 0 bases and J dropped 2 bases, with 4 bases sitting between them. The CDR3 length is 13 residues. CDR1 SGHNT and CDR2 YYREEE come from the germline V gene (reference sequence). The CDR3: CASSLAPTDTQYF. CDR3 coding DNA: TGTGCCAGCAGCTTGGCGCCCACAGATACGCAGTATTTT. The full variable domain, rest sourced from reference TRBV5-4 and TRBJ2-3, is ETGVTQSPTHLIKTRGQQVTLRCSSQSGHNTVSWYQQALGQGPQFIFQYYREEENGRGNFPPRFSGLQFPNYSSELNVNALELDDSALYLCASSLAPTDTQYFGPGTRLTVL.

The chain combines TRBV4-3 with TRBJ1-4, with D maybe TRBD1 (5 bases). The V end lost 0 bases, the J end lost 6 bases, and 14 bases lay between the germline ends. This CDR3 has 16 residues. Germline V CDR1 and CDR2: LGHNA, YSLEER. Written as DNA, the CDR3 is TGCGCCAGCAGCCAAGATCGGGGCACGGTTTATGAAAAACTGTTTTTT. Translation gives CASSQDRGTVYEKLFF.

This rearrangement joins TRBV4-1 to TRBJ2-1, with 10 bases identical to TRBD2. The ends lost 0 bases at V and 8 bases at J; junction bases unmatched: 10. CDR3 length equals 17 residues. Germline CDR1 reads MGHRA; CDR2 reads YSYEKL. CDR3 coding DNA: TGCGCCAGCAGCCAAGATAACAGCGGGGGGGCCGTCTATGAGCAGTTCTTC. Translating it yields CASSQDNSGGAVYEQFF.

The gene calls are TRBV19 and TRBJ2-4; tentative D call: TRBD1 (6 bases). The V gene lost 9 bases and the J gene lost 3 bases, with 15 bases spanning the gap. This CDR3 has 14 residues. In germline, CDR1 is LNHDA, CDR2 SQIVND (reference sequence). The DNA for the CDR3 is TGTGCCAGCACTGGGGGCTTTGGCAAAAACATTCAGTACTTC. Amino acids: CASTGGFGKNIQYF.

The chain joins TRBV4-1 to TRBJ2-5, with D possibly TRBD2 on 6 matching bases. The V end lost 0 bases, the J end lost 7 bases, and 12 bases lay between the germline ends. Germline loops: CDR1 MGHRA, CDR2 YSYEKL. This CDR3 contains 14 residues. CDR3 nucleotides: TGCGCCAGCAGCCAAGACACTAGCATAGGGACCCAGTACTTC. Its translation is CASSQDTSIGTQYF.

As concerns this clone: In the same sample, other DNA sequences code for this CDR3. V gene TRBV27 combines with J gene TRBJ2-6; no definite D call. With 2 bases removed from V and 1 base from J, the gap between germline ends came to 3 bases. The CDR3 runs to 14 residues. CDR1 and CDR2 from the germline V gene are MNHEY and SMNVEV (reference sequence). The CDR3 DNA reads as TGTGCCAGCAGTTTAAGTTCTGGGGCCAACGTCCTGACTTTC. Translating gives CASSLSSGANVLTF.

The chain couples TRBV10-2 to TRBJ2-6; D is possibly TRBD1 (5 bases). This CDR3 comprises 14 residues. Trimming stripped 4 bases from V and 9 bases from J, with 13 bases between. CDR1 is WSHSY, CDR2 SAAADI, per germline. The CDR3 DNA follows: TGCGCCAGCAGTGGAAAGACAGTTAGCAACGTCCTGACTTTC. It is translated as CASSGKTVSNVLTF.

The CDR3 reads CASSPTLWANEQFF. As DNA, the CDR3 is TGTGCCAGCAGCCCAACCTTGTGGGCCAATGAGCAGTTCTTC. The chain uses TRBV27 and TRBJ2-1, with D unresolved. V was clipped by 6 bases and J by 6 bases, with 15 bases between them. The CDR3 sequence is 14 residues long. The germline V gene encodes CDR1 MNHEY and CDR2 SMNVEV (reference sequence).

V and J are TRBV4-1 and TRBJ2-5; 8 bases map to TRBD2. V gave up 4 bases and J gave up 4 bases; unmatched junction bases: 8. CDR3 length equals 15 residues. The germline gives CDR1 MGHRA, CDR2 YSYEKL. The CDR3 protein is CASSPRDAGGETQYF. The CDR3, as DNA: TGCGCCAGCAGCCCACGAGACGCGGGAGGAGAGACCCAGTACTTC.

This chain uses TRBV7-6 with TRBJ2-7; 7 bases are shared with TRBD1. Looked up from germline, CDR1 is SGHVS and CDR2 is FNYEAQ. This CDR3 spans 14 amino acids. V trimming: 4 bases; J trimming: 0 bases; junction bases outside the gene matches: 3. The CDR3 bases are TGTGCCAGCAGCTGGGGGACAGACTCCTACGAGCAGTACTTC. Translating it yields CASSWGTDSYEQYF.

The genes are TRBV10-1 and TRBJ2-2, with a weak D call TRBD2 (5 bases). From germline, CDR1 is WNHNN and CDR2 SYGVQD (reference sequence). V lost 0 bases and J 1 base, leaving 12 bases between the germline ends. The CDR3 has 17 residues. The CDR3: CASSESGGIGNTGELFF. CDR3 DNA: TGCGCCAGCAGTGAGTCCGGAGGCATCGGGAACACCGGGGAGCTGTTTTTT.

Only one count was recorded for this clone. The chain recombines TRBV11-2 with TRBJ1-2; 10 bases agree with TRBD1. The CDR3 covers 15 residues. The V segment lost 5 bases and the J segment 2 bases; nucleotides outside the gene matches: 5. Germline values: CDR1 SGHAT, CDR2 FQNNGV. The CDR3 DNA follows: TGTGCCAGCAGCGGCTGGACAGGGGGAAACTATGGCTACACCTTC. Translation gives CASSGWTGGNYGYTF. The full variable domain, completed using reference TRBV11-2 and TRBJ1-2, is EAGVAQSPRYKIIEKRQSVAFWCNPISGHATLYWYQQILGQGPKLLIQFQNNGVVDDSQLPKDRFSAERLKGVDSTLKIQPAKLEDSAVYLCASSGWTGGNYGYTFGSGTRLTVV.

The rearrangement joins TRBV5-1 to TRBJ2-7; 9 bases align to TRBD1. The CDR3 contains 16 residues. Germline lookup yields CDR1 SGHRS and CDR2 YFSETQ. With 4 bases clipped from V and 3 bases from J, the junction kept 11 bases outside the gene matches. The CDR3 bases are TGCGCCAGCAGCCCGCATCCGGGACAGGGCTACTACGAGCAGTACTTC. This sequence encodes CASSPHPGQGYYEQYF. The full variable domain, its missing parts supplied by reference TRBV5-1 and TRBJ2-7, is KAGVTQTPRYLIKTRGQQVTLSCSPISGHRSVSWYQQTPGQGLQFLFEYFSETQRNKGNFPGRFSGRQFSNSRSEMNVSTLELGDSALYLCASSPHPGQGYYEQYFGPGTRLTVT.

This chain joins TRBV7-8 and TRBJ1-1; the D gene is possibly TRBD1 (6 bases). Germline assignment: CDR1 SGHVS and CDR2 FQNEAQ. CDR3 length: 15 amino acids. V gave up 4 bases and J gave up 3 bases, with 15 bases separating them. CDR3 amino acids: CASSSRGFTDTEAFF. The CDR3 nucleotides are TGTGCCAGCAGCTCCAGGGGATTTACGGACACTGAAGCTTTCTTT.

The genes are TRBV7-9 and TRBJ1-1; D is undetermined. Germline loops: CDR1 SEHNR, CDR2 FQNEAQ (reference sequence). The CDR3 extends over 18 amino acids. Trimming removed 1 base at V and 7 bases at J, with 25 bases between. The CDR3 region is CASSLDFLRVGGDGEAFF. Written as DNA, the CDR3 is TGTGCCAGCAGCTTAGATTTTCTGAGGGTGGGAGGTGATGGTGAAGCTTTCTTT. The full variable domain, completed using reference TRBV7-9 and TRBJ1-1, is DTGVSQNPRHKITKRGQNVTFRCDPISEHNRLYWYRQTLGQGPEFLTYFQNEAQLEKSRLLSDRFSAERPKGSFSTLEIQRTEQGDSAMYLCASSLDFLRVGGDGEAFFGQGTRLTVV.

This chain uses TRBV29-1 with TRBJ2-4, with 10 bases lining up with TRBD1. The CDR3 length is 14 residues. The J segment lost 8 bases and the V segment lost 5 bases, leaving 9 bases of the junction unmatched. Germline V lookup: CDR1 SQVTM, CDR2 ANQGSEA. The CDR3 spells CSVTAGTGVHIQYF. CDR3 DNA: TGCAGCGTTACCGCCGGGACAGGGGTTCACATTCAGTACTTC.

As to this clone: Different DNA sequences within this sample yield the same CDR3. V gene TRBV7-9 combines with J gene TRBJ1-1; the D is unclear. Germline lookup yields CDR1 SEHNR and CDR2 FQNEAQ (reference sequence). This CDR3 comprises 10 residues. Trimming removed 2 bases from V and 5 bases from J, with 0 bases in between. CDR3 region: CASSLTEAFF. CDR3 DNA sequence: TGTGCCAGCAGCTTAACTGAAGCTTTCTTT.

The chain recombines TRBV27 with TRBJ2-7; D is ambiguous. This CDR3 is built from 14 residues. Deletions cut 5 bases from V and 7 bases from J, with 18 bases between. Germline V gives CDR1 MNHEY, CDR2 SMNVEV (reference sequence). CDR3 in amino acids: CASSLTGPTREQYF. CDR3 nucleotide sequence: TGTGCCAGCAGTCTCACGGGCCCCACAAGGGAGCAGTACTTC.

The DNA for the CDR3 is TGTGCCAGCAGCTTAGGATCCTCACATGAGCAGTTCTTC. Translating it yields CASSLGSSHEQFF. V is TRBV7-9 and J is TRBJ2-1, with D unresolved. Germline V gene lookup returns CDR1 SEHNR and CDR2 FQNEAQ (reference sequence). This CDR3 region has 13 residues. The germline V and J ends were trimmed by 1 base and 8 bases, with 9 bases remaining between them.

The chain links TRBV6-6 to TRBJ1-1; 8 nucleotides agree with TRBD1. CDR1 and CDR2 from the germline V gene are MNHNY and SVGAGI (reference sequence). The CDR3 has 16 residues. The J segment lost 5 bases and the V segment lost 2 bases, leaving 10 bases of the junction unmatched. The CDR3 sequence is CASSYPYGQGGTEAFF. In DNA form, the CDR3 reads TGTGCCAGCAGTTACCCCTACGGACAGGGAGGGACTGAAGCTTTCTTT.

On this clone: Within the sample, other DNA sequences also encode this same CDR3. This chain joins TRBV6-5 and TRBJ2-3; the D is unclear. Germline CDR1 and CDR2: MNHEY and SVGAGI. This CDR3 comprises 15 residues. Trimming removed 5 bases from V and 0 bases from J, with 12 bases in between. The CDR3: CASSLLASSTDTQYF. CDR3 in DNA: TGTGCCAGCAGTCTTTTGGCAAGTAGCACAGATACGCAGTATTTT.

This clone has a single count. The V call is TRBV2, the J call TRBJ2-6; 10 nucleotides agree with TRBD2. V lost 1 base, J lost 0 bases, and 6 bases stayed unmatched. Germline lookup yields CDR1 SNHLY and CDR2 FYNNEI. The CDR3 is 19 amino acids. The CDR3 region has the DNA TGTGCCAGCAGTGAAGTGCTAGCGGGGGCCATCTCTGGGGCCAACGTCCTGACTTTC. Its protein product is CASSEVLAGAISGANVLTF.

The rearrangement joins TRBV7-8 to TRBJ2-1, with 15 bases that match TRBD2. V trimming: 5 bases; J trimming: 8 bases; junction bases outside the gene matches: 16. CDR1 and CDR2 (germline): SGHVS, FQNEAQ. The CDR3 contains 19 residues. CDR3 residues: CASSHPGLAGGILSYEQFF. The CDR3 DNA reads TGTGCCAGCAGCCATCCGGGACTAGCGGGGGGAATTCTGAGCTATGAGCAGTTCTTC.

V is TRBV29-1 and J is TRBJ2-1; TRBD2 matches 11 bases. There are 17 residues in the CDR3. Per the germline V gene, CDR1 is SQVTM and CDR2 is ANQGSEA. V lost 7 bases, J lost 4 bases, and 15 bases stayed unmatched. The DNA of the CDR3 is TGCAGCGCCCTGGGGGGGTCACTAGCGGGAGAGTACAATGAGCAGTTCTTC. Amino acids: CSALGGSLAGEYNEQFF.